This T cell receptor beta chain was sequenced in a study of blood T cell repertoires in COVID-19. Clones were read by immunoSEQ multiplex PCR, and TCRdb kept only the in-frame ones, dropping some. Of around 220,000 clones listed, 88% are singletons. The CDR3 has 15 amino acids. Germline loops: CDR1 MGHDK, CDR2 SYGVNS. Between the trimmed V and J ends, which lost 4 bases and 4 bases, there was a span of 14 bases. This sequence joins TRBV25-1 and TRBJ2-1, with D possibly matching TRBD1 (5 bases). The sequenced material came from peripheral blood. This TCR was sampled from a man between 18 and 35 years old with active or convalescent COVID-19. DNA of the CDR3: TGTGCCAGCAGTGCACCTTTAGCAGGGTACAATGAGCAGTTCTTC. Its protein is CASSAPLAGYNEQFF.